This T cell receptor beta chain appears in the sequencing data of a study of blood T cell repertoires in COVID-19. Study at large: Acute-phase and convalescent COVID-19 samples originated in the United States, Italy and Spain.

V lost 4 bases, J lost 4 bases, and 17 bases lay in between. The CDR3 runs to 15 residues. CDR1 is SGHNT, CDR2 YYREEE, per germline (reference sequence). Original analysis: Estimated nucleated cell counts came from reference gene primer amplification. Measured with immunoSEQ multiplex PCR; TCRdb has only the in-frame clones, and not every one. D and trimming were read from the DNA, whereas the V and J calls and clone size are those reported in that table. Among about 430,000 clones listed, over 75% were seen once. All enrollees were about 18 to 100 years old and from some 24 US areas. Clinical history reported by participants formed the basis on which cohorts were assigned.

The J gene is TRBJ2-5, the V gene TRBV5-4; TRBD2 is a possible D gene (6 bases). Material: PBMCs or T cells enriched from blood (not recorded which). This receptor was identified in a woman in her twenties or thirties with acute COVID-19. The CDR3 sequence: CASSNLLGGGETQYF. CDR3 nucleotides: TGTGCCAGCAGCAATTTATTGGGGGGAGGAGAGACCCAGTACTTC.